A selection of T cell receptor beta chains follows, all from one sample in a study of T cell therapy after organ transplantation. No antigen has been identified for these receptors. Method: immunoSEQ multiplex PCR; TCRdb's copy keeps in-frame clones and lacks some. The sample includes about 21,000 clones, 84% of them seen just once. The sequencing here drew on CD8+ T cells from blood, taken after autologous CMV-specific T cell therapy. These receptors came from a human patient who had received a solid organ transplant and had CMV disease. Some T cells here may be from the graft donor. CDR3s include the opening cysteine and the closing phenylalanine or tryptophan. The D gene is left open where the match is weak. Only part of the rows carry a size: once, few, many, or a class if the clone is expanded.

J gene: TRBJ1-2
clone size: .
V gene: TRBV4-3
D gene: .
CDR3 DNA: TGCGCCAGCAGCCAAGATCGTACGGTAGCTAACTATGGCTACACCTTC
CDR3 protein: CASSQDRTVANYGYTF

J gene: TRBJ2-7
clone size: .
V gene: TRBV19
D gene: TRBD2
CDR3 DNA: TGTGCCAGTTCTTCTAGCGGGAGTGACTACGAGCAGTACTTC
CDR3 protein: CASSSSGSDYEQYF

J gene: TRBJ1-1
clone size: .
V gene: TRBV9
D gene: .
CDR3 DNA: TGTGCCAGCAGCGCCGAACAGGAGATGAACACTGAAGCTTTCTTT
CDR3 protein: CASSAEQEMNTEAFF

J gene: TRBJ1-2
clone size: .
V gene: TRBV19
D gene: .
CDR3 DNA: TGTGCCAGTAGTAATTGGGAATCGGACTATGGCTACACCTTC
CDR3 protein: CASSNWESDYGYTF

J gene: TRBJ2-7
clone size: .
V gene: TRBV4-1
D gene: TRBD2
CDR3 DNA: TGCGCCAGCAGCCAGTCCCCGGGACTAGCGTCGTACGAGCAGTACTTC
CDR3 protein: CASSQSPGLASYEQYF

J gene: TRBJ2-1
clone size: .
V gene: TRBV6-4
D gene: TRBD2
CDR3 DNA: TGTGCCAGCAGTGGGACTAGCTACAATGAGCAGTTCTTC
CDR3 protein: CASSGTSYNEQFF

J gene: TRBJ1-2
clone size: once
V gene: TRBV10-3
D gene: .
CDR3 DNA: TGTGCCTCGTCTTACTATGGCTACACCTTC
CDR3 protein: CASSYYGYTF

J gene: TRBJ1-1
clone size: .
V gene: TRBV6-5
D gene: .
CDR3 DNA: TGTGCCAGCAGTTACCCCGCAGGGTACACTGAAGCTTTCTTT
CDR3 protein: CASSYPAGYTEAFF

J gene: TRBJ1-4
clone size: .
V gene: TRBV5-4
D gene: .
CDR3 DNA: TGTGCCAGCAGCTCATCGACGGACCTGGGGGGTGAAAAACTGTTTTTT
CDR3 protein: CASSSSTDLGGEKLFF

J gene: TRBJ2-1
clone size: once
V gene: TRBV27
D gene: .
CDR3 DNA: TGTGCCAGCAGTTTCGGGAACCACTACAATGAGCAGTTCTTC
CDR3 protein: CASSFGNHYNEQFF

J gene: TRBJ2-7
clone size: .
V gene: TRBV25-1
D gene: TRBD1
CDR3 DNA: TGTGCCAGCAGTTGGACAGGGGGTAGCTACGAGCAGTACTTC
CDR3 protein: CASSWTGGSYEQYF

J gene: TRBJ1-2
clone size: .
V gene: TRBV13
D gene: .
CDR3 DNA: TGTGCCAGCCGGGGGCATGACTATGGCTACACCTTC
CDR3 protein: CASRGHDYGYTF

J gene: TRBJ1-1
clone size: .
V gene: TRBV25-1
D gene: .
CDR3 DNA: TGTGCCAGCAGTCAGTCGGGGAACACTGAAGCTTTCTTT
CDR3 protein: CASSQSGNTEAFF

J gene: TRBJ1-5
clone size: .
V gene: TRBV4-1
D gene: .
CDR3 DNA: TGCGCCAGCAGCCAAGAACGGGGGTACCGACAGCCCCAGCATTTT
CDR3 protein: CASSQERGYRQPQHF

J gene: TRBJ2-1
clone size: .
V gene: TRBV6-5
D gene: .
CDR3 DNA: TGTGCCAGCAGTTACTCTAGTTTGGGTGAGCAGTTCTTC
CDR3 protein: CASSYSSLGEQFF

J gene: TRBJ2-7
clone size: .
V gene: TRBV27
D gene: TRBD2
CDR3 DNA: TGTGCCAGCAGGGCGGGAGCCGGCGAGCAGTACTTC
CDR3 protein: CASRAGAGEQYF

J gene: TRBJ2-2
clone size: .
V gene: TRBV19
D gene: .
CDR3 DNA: TGTGCCAGTAGTCTAACCCCCACCGGGGAGCTGTTTTTT
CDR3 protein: CASSLTPTGELFF

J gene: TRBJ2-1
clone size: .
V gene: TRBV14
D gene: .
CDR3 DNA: TGTGCCAGCAGCCAAGATTTCCTAGCTCGGCAGTTCTTC
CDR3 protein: CASSQDFLARQFF

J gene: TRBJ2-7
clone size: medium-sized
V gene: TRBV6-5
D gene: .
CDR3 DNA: TGTGCCAGCTCCCTCCGGGACTTTGCCTACGAGCAGTACTTC
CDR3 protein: CASSLRDFAYEQYF

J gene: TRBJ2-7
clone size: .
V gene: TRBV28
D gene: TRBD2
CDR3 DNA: TGTGCCAGCAGTTTATCGGGGGGCGAGCAGTACTTC
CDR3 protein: CASSLSGGEQYF

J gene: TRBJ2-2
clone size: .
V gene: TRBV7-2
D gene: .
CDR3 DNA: TGTGCCAGCAGCTTAGTCACGGGGGCGGGCGGGGAGCTGTTTTTT
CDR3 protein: CASSLVTGAGGELFF

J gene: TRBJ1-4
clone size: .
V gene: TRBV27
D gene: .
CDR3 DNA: TGTGCCAGCAGCCTGGGACTAGATGAAAAACTGTTTTTT
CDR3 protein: CASSLGLDEKLFF

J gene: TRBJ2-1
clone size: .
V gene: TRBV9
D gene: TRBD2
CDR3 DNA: TGTGCCAGCAGCGAGACGGGACTAGCGGGATATGAGCAGTTCTTC
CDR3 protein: CASSETGLAGYEQFF

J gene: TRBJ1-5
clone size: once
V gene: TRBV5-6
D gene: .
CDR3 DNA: TGTGCCAGCAGCTTAGGTAGCAATCAGCCCCAGCATTTT
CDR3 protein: CASSLGSNQPQHF

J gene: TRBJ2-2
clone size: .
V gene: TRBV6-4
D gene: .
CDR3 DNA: TGTGCCAGCAGTGACTCTAAGTTTTCCGGGGAGCTGTTTTTT
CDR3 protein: CASSDSKFSGELFF